The 20 T cell receptor beta chains below all came from one sample that was sequenced in a study of shared clonotypes between healthy human individuals (dated by TCRdb to 2019 to 2021). Libraries came from the immunoSEQ multiplex PCR assay. TCRdb stores this immuneACCESS table with in-frame sequences only. Part of the clones is absent; in the studies checked, under half of the shortfall reflects unresolved V genes, and no reason is known for the rest. The sample table contains 600,000 or so clones; only one count was recorded for roughly 98% of them. Clones ranked in the top ten supply less than 0.35% of the sample. CD8 naive samples were obtained by positive selection for CCR7 among CD45RO-negative cells, yielding a CD45RA+CCR7+ population from which TemRA cells were excluded. The specimen sequenced was naive CD8+ T cells sorted from blood. The cell subset or site label corresponds to: CD45RA+CCR7+. These receptors all come from a man younger than 40 in good health.

The V and J genes are TRBV18 and TRBJ2-1; D is undetermined. V was pared by 0 bases and J by 8 bases, with 11 bases between. Looked up from germline, CDR1 is KGHSH and CDR2 is LQKENI. The CDR3 runs to 14 residues. The CDR3 DNA is TGTGCCAGCTCACCACCGGTTGGAGAACATGAGCAGTTCTTC. It specifies CASSPPVGEHEQFF. Full variable domain (missing parts from reference TRBV18 and TRBJ2-1): NAGVMQNPRHLVRRRGQEARLRCSPMKGHSHVYWYRQLPEEGLKFMVYLQKENIIDESGMPKERFSAEFPKEGPSILRIQQVVRGDSAAYFCASSPPVGEHEQFFGPGTRLTVL.

The rearrangement links TRBV4-1 to TRBJ1-1, with D unresolved. Germline loops: CDR1 MGHRA, CDR2 YSYEKL. The CDR3 contains 13 residues. V was shortened by 1 base and J by 8 bases, with 11 bases between the two germline ends. CDR3 loop: CASSQVGLAEAFF. In DNA, the CDR3 is TGCGCCAGCAGCCAAGTTGGACTCGCCGAAGCTTTCTTT.

The chain is built from TRBV29-1 and TRBJ2-7; D not certain. Germline CDR1 is SQVTM and CDR2 is ANQGSEA. The ends were cut back, 6 bases at V and 3 bases at J, with 12 bases in the middle. CDR3 length equals 12 residues. CDR3 residues: CSVEAQDYEQYF. As DNA, the CDR3 is TGCAGCGTCGAGGCTCAAGACTACGAGCAGTACTTC.

The chain joins TRBV27 to TRBJ1-4; D perhaps matches TRBD1 (5 bases). The CDR3 contains 16 residues. With 5 bases removed from V and 8 bases from J, the gap between germline ends came to 21 bases. Germline loops: CDR1 MNHEY, CDR2 SMNVEV (reference sequence). CDR3 nucleotides: TGTGCCAGCAGTCGCAAGGGACCCCCGGTGCAGGAAAAACTGTTTTTT. As protein: CASSRKGPPVQEKLFF. The complete variable domain, with remaining parts taken from reference TRBV27 and TRBJ1-4, reads EAQVTQNPRYLITVTGKKLTVTCSQNMNHEYMSWYRQDPGLGLRQIYYSMNVEVTDKGDVPEGYKVSRKEKRNFPLILESPSPNQTSLYFCASSRKGPPVQEKLFFGSGTQLSVL.

Turning to this clone: The sample carries other DNA sequences with the same CDR3. The V call is TRBV11-2, the J call TRBJ2-7; D is unresolved. The length of the CDR3 is 13 residues. The germline CDR1 and CDR2 sequences are SGHAT and FQNNGV. V was shortened by 0 bases and J by 1 base, with 4 bases between the two germline ends. The CDR3 loop is CASSLEASYEQYF. The CDR3 coding sequence is TGTGCCAGCAGCTTAGAAGCTTCCTACGAGCAGTACTTC.

The chain links TRBV2 to TRBJ1-4, with TRBD1 matching over 8 bases. V was pared by 4 bases and J by 8 bases, with 12 bases of the junction left unmatched. Per germline, CDR1 SNHLY and CDR2 FYNNEI. The CDR3 is 16 residues long. Here the CDR3 DNA reads TGTGCCAGCAGTGTAGAGTTAGACAGGGGCGCGGAAAAACTGTTTTTT. Encoded protein: CASSVELDRGAEKLFF.

The chain has TRBV2 and TRBJ2-5, with a possible D match to TRBD2 (5 bases). V was pared by 3 bases and J by 9 bases, with 11 bases between. CDR1 and CDR2 from the germline V gene are SNHLY and FYNNEI. This CDR3 is 12 amino acids long. The CDR3 sequence: CASSELVAPQYF. For the CDR3, the DNA is TGTGCCAGCAGTGAGTTAGTAGCGCCCCAGTACTTC. Full variable domain (outside the CDR3, taken from reference TRBV2 and TRBJ2-5): EPEVTQTPSHQVTQMGQEVILRCVPISNHLYFYWYRQILGQKVEFLVSFYNNEISEKSEIFDDQFSVERPDGSNFTLKIRSTKLEDSAMYFCASSELVAPQYFGPGTRLLVL.

V is TRBV9 and J is TRBJ2-7; tentative D call: TRBD1 (6 bases). V was shortened by 3 bases and J by 0 bases, with 7 bases between the two germline ends. Germline loops: CDR1 SGDLS, CDR2 YYNGEE. This CDR3 comprises 13 residues. Written as DNA, the CDR3 is TGTGCCAGCAGCGCGACAGGCTCCTACGAGCAGTACTTC. As protein: CASSATGSYEQYF.

This chain uses TRBV12-5 with TRBJ2-7; D may correspond to TRBD1 or TRBD2 (5 bases each). This CDR3 is 15 amino acids long. CDR1 LGHNT and CDR2 FRNRAP come from the germline V gene. The V end lost 7 bases, the J end lost 2 bases, and 18 bases lay between the germline ends. The CDR3, as DNA: TGTGCTAGTGCCCTGGGGCCCAGCGGAGCCTACGAGCAGTACTTC. Protein: CASALGPSGAYEQYF. Filled out from reference TRBV12-5 and TRBJ2-7, the complete variable domain reads DARVTQTPRHKVTEMGQEVTMRCQPILGHNTVFWYRQTMMQGLELLAYFRNRAPLDDSGMPKDRFSAEMPDATLATLKIQPSEPRDSAVYFCASALGPSGAYEQYFGPGTRLTVT.

The chain is built from TRBV25-1 and TRBJ2-3; D may be TRBD2 (6 bases). V was clipped by 1 base and J by 0 bases, with 11 bases between them. This CDR3 contains 16 residues. Germline-derived CDR1 and CDR2 are MGHDK and SYGVNS. DNA for the CDR3: TGTGCCAGCAGTGAATCCGGGGGTGACAGCACAGATACGCAGTATTTT. This encodes CASSESGGDSTDTQYF.

The rearrangement uses TRBV27 and TRBJ2-1; maybe TRBD1 (5 bases). V was pared by 2 bases and J by 6 bases, with 8 bases between. Germline V gene data show CDR1 as MNHEY and CDR2 as SMNVEV (reference sequence). CDR3 length: 13 residues. The CDR3 DNA follows: TGTGCCAGCAGTTTAGGGCAGGGCAATGAGCAGTTCTTC. Amino acid sequence: CASSLGQGNEQFF.

This rearrangement joins TRBV6-1 to TRBJ1-5; tentative D call: TRBD1 (5 bases). This CDR3 has 14 residues. CDR1 and CDR2 from the germline V gene are MNHNS and SASEGT. With 2 bases removed from V and 6 bases from J, the gap between germline ends came to 11 bases. CDR3 sequence (DNA): TGTGCCAGCAGTGAACTCTCGGGACTTCAGCCCCAGCATTTT. Its translation is CASSELSGLQPQHF.

The V gene is TRBV28, the J gene TRBJ2-7, with 10 bases identical to TRBD2. The CDR3 spans 14 residues. Germline V CDR1 and CDR2: MDHEN, SYDVKM. J was trimmed by 4 bases and V by 5 bases; bases with no gene match: 5. Here the CDR3 reads CASSPASGSYEQYF. The CDR3 DNA is TGTGCCAGCAGTCCGGCTAGCGGGAGTTACGAGCAGTACTTC.

The chain is built from TRBV7-6 and TRBJ2-1; TRBD1 aligns across 9 bases. Germline V gene sequence: CDR1 SGHVS, CDR2 FNYEAQ. With 1 base clipped from V and 3 bases from J, the junction kept 19 bases outside the gene matches. This CDR3 has 21 residues. CDR3: CASSLVWTGAFQSALYNEQFF. CDR3 DNA sequence: TGTGCCAGCAGCTTAGTTTGGACAGGGGCCTTCCAATCGGCGCTCTACAATGAGCAGTTCTTC.

The V call is TRBV27, the J call TRBJ2-2, with 11 bases that match TRBD2. V was clipped by 6 bases and J by 6 bases; unmatched bases: 6. This CDR3 region has 15 residues. From germline, CDR1 is MNHEY and CDR2 SMNVEV (reference sequence). CDR3 sequence reads: CASRVAGGPAGELFF. DNA of the CDR3: TGTGCCAGCAGGGTAGCGGGAGGGCCGGCCGGGGAGCTGTTTTTT.

V gene TRBV7-9 combines with J gene TRBJ2-1, with 7 bases aligning to TRBD2. The CDR3 consists of 14 residues. The V and J ends lost 5 bases and 7 bases, in that order; junction bases with no gene match: 8. Looked up from germline, CDR1 is SEHNR and CDR2 is FQNEAQ (reference sequence). The CDR3 here is CASSADAGANEQFF. CDR3 nucleotide sequence: TGTGCCAGCAGCGCAGATGCGGGAGCGAATGAGCAGTTCTTC.

The chain combines TRBV7-8 with TRBJ2-1, with D uncertain. Trimming took 1 base from V and 1 from J, leaving 8 bases between them. Germline V gene lookup returns CDR1 SGHVS and CDR2 FQNEAQ. This CDR3 has 15 amino acids. This CDR3 is CASSLEWGSYNEQFF. DNA of the CDR3: TGTGCCAGCAGCTTAGAGTGGGGTTCCTACAATGAGCAGTTCTTC.

The rearrangement links TRBV5-1 to TRBJ2-2, with D perhaps matching TRBD1 (6 bases). Trimming removed 3 bases at V and 5 bases at J, with 14 bases between. This CDR3 comprises 15 residues. The germline V gene encodes CDR1 SGHRS and CDR2 YFSETQ. The CDR3 DNA reads as TGCGCCAGCAGCTCCGCAGGGGTGGGGACCGGGGAGCTGTTTTTT. Residues: CASSSAGVGTGELFF.

The chain combines TRBV27 with TRBJ2-7; 13 bases agree with TRBD2. With V trimmed by 6 bases and J by 1 base, 3 bases remained unmatched. There are 15 residues in the CDR3. The germline V gene encodes CDR1 MNHEY and CDR2 SMNVEV (reference sequence). CDR3 in amino acids: CASSGTSGISYEQYF. CDR3 coding DNA: TGTGCCAGCAGCGGGACTAGCGGGATTTCCTACGAGCAGTACTTC.

This chain uses TRBV27 with TRBJ2-2, with 9 bases matching TRBD1. Germline trimming cut 7 bases from V and 0 bases from J; bases unmatched to any gene: 6. Germline V lookup: CDR1 MNHEY, CDR2 SMNVEV (reference sequence). This CDR3 spans 16 amino acids. DNA of the CDR3: TGTGCCAGCACCGGACAGGGGTTCGCGAACACCGGGGAGCTGTTTTTT. This sequence encodes CASTGQGFANTGELFF.